What follows is one TCR beta chain and its context. Its cognate antigen is unknown. MiXCR was run by TCRdb on the reads, yielding one entry per CDR3 protein. The sample shows some 940,000 distinct CDR3 sequences, approximately 31% of them seen only once. The sample comes from a study of T cell repertoires in cytomegalovirus infection. Turning to the study itself: The study used recently identified HLA-C-restricted and well-studied HLA-B-restricted CMV epitopes. CMV infection plus the matching HLA type was flagged by public TCR beta signatures. Study outcomes and limitations: Cumulative public TCR beta family frequency identified carriers of CMV plus the relevant HLA. Predominance within the ex vivo response was attributable to HLA-C-restricted CMV-specific TCR beta clonotypes.

CDR3 size: 18 residues. CDR1 is WSHSY and CDR2 is SAAADI in the germline V gene. Trimming stripped 2 bases from V and 9 bases from J, with 26 bases between. The rearrangement uses TRBV10-2 and TRBJ2-1; D may be TRBD1 or TRBD2 (7 bases each). Specimen: cultured CD8+ T cells from PBMCs, collected from culture after CMV antigen stimulation. The sequence was collected from a human donor in good health (CMV status not recorded). Some clones in this sample may be carry-over from other donors' samples. CDR3: CASSEMDYRGSPGGEQFF. The CDR3 coding sequence is TGCGCCAGCAGTGAGATGGACTACAGGGGCTCCCCGGGGGGTGAGCAGTTCTTC.